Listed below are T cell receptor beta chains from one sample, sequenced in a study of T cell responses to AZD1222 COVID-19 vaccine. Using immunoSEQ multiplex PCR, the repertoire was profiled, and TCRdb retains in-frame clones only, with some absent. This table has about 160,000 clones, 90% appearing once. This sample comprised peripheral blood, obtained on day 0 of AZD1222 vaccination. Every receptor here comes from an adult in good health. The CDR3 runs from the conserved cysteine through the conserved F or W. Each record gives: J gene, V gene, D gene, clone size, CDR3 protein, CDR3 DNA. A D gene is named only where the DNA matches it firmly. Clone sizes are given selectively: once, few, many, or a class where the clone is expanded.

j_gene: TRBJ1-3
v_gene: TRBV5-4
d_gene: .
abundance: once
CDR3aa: CASSLLGSGNTIYF
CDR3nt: TGTGCCAGCAGCTTGCTCGGGTCTGGAAACACCATATATTTT

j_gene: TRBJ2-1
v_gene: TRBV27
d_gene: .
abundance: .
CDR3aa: CASSPSSPDEQFF
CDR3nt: TGTGCCAGCAGTCCCTCATCCCCGGATGAGCAGTTCTTC

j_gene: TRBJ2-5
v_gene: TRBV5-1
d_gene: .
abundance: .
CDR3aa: CASTPGGDLETQYF
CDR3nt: TGCGCCAGCACCCCGGGGGGCGACCTAGAGACCCAGTACTTC

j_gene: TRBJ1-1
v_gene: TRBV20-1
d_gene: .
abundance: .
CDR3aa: CSASGTPNTEAFF
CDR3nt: TGCAGTGCTAGTGGGACTCCAAACACTGAAGCTTTCTTT

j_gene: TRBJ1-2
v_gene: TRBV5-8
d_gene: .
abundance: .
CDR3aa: CASSANSKDGYTF
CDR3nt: TGTGCCAGCAGCGCGAACAGTAAAGATGGCTACACCTTC

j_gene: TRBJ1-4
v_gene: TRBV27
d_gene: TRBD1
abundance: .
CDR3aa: CASSGQATNEKLFF
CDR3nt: TGTGCCAGCAGCGGACAGGCAACTAATGAAAAACTGTTTTTT

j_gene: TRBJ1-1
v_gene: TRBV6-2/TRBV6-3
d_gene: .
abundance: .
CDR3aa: CASSYPRRKMNTEAFF
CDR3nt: TGTGCCAGCAGTTACCCGAGACGGAAAATGAACACTGAAGCTTTCTTT

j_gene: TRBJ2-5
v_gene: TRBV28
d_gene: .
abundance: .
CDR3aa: CASRIRVAGRETQYF
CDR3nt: TGTGCCAGCAGGATCAGGGTAGCAGGAAGGGAGACCCAGTACTTC

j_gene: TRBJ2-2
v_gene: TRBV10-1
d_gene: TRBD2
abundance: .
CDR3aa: CASSDHGLAGNTGELFF
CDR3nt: TGCGCCAGCAGTGACCATGGACTAGCGGGGAACACCGGGGAGCTGTTTTTT

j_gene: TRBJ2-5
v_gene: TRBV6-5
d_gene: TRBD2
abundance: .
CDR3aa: CASSYEPAGAKETQYF
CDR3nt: TGTGCCAGCAGTTACGAACCAGCGGGGGCGAAAGAGACCCAGTACTTC

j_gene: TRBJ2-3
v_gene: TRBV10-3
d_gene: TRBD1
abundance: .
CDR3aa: CAISNLQGGSDTQYF
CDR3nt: TGTGCCATCAGTAACTTACAGGGGGGTTCAGATACGCAGTATTTT

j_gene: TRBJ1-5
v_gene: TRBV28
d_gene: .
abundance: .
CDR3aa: CASSLWDSWGQPQHF
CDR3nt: TGTGCCAGCAGTTTATGGGACTCCTGGGGGCAGCCCCAGCATTTT

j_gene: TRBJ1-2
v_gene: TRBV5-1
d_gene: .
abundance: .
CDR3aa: CASSLDGGFNGYTF
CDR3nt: TGCGCCAGCAGCTTGGACGGGGGATTTAATGGCTACACCTTC

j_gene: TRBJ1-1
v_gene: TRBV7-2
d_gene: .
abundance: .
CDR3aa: CASSLQGLAEAFF
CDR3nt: TGTGCCAGCAGCTTGCAGGGGTTGGCTGAAGCTTTCTTT

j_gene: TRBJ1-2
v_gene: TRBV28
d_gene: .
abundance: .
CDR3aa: CASSFDGNYGYTF
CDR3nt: TGTGCCAGCAGTTTCGACGGTAACTATGGCTACACCTTC

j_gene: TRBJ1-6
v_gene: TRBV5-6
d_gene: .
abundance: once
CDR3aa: CASSFTAAGDNSPLHF
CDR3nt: TGTGCCAGCAGCTTTACCGCCGCAGGGGATAATTCACCCCTCCACTTT

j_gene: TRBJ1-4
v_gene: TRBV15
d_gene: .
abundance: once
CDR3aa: CATSRADSYNEKLFF
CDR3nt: TGTGCCACCAGCAGAGCCGACAGTTACAATGAAAAACTGTTTTTT

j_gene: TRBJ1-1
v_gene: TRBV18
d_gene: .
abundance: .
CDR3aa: CASSPQTTGIWAEAFF
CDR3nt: TGTGCCAGCTCACCACAGACGACGGGGATATGGGCTGAAGCTTTCTTT

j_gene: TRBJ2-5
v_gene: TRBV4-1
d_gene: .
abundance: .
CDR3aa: CASSRDTGGTQYF
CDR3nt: TGCGCCAGCAGCCGGGACACTGGGGGGACCCAGTACTTC

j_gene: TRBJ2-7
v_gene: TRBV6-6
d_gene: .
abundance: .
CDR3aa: CASSPRGDYEQYF
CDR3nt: TGTGCCAGCAGTCCCCGGGGAGACTACGAGCAGTACTTC

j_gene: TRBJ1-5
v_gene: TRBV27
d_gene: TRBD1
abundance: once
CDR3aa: CASSPQQGTYSNQPQHF
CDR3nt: TGTGCCAGCAGTCCCCAACAGGGGACGTATAGCAATCAGCCCCAGCATTTT

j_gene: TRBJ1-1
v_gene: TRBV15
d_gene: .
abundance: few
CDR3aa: CATSPGGGGDTEAFF
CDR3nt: TGTGCCACCAGCCCCGGAGGGGGAGGGGACACTGAAGCTTTCTTT

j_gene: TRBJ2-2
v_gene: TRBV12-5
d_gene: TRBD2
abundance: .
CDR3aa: CASGQTGLAGRTNTGELFF
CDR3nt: TGTGCTAGTGGTCAGACGGGACTAGCGGGGCGTACGAACACCGGGGAGCTGTTTTTT

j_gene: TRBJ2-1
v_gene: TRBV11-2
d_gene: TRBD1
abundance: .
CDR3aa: CASSLLTGPGGYNEQFF
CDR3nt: TGTGCCAGCAGCTTACTGACAGGGCCTGGGGGATACAATGAGCAGTTCTTC

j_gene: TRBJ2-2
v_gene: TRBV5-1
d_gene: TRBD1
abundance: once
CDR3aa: CASRETGGLTGELFF
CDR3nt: TGCGCCAGTAGGGAGACAGGGGGCCTAACCGGGGAGCTGTTTTTT

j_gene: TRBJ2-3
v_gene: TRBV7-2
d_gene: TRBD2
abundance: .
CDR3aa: CASSLGLAGEQYF
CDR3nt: TGTGCCAGCAGCTTAGGACTAGCGGGGGAGCAGTATTTT

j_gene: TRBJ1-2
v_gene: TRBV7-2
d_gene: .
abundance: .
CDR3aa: CASSSFEGGRGYTF
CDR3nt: TGTGCCAGCAGCTCTTTCGAGGGAGGAAGGGGCTACACCTTC

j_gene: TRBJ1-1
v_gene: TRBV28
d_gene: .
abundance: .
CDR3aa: CASSPHRKNTEAFF
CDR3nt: TGTGCCAGCAGCCCGCACCGGAAGAACACTGAAGCTTTCTTT

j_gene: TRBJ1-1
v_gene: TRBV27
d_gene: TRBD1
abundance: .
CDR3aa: CASSFSGTGNTEAFF
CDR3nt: TGTGCCAGCAGTTTCTCCGGGACAGGGAACACTGAAGCTTTCTTT

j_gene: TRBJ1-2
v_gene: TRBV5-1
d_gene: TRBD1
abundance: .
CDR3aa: CASSGDRAGDNYGYTF
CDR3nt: TGCGCCAGCAGCGGGGACAGGGCCGGGGATAACTATGGCTACACCTTC

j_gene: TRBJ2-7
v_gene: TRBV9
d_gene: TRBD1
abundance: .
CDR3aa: CASSPRQGAVYEQYF
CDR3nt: TGTGCCAGCAGCCCAAGACAGGGGGCGGTTTACGAGCAGTACTTC

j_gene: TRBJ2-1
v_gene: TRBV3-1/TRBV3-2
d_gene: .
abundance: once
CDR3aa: CASSPAPGNLYNEQFF
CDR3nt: TGTGCCAGCAGCCCCGCCCCAGGAAATCTATACAATGAGCAGTTCTTC

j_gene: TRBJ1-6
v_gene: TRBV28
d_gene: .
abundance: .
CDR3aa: CASSPNPGESSYNSPLHF
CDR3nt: TGTGCCAGCAGTCCAAATCCAGGGGAGAGCTCCTATAATTCACCCCTCCACTTT

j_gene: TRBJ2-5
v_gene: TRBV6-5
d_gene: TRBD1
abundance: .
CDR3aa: CASSRDSQETQYF
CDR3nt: TGTGCCAGCAGTCGGGACAGCCAAGAGACCCAGTACTTC

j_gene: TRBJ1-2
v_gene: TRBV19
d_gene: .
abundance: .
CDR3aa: CASYLRGYTF
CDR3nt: TGTGCCAGCTACCTTAGGGGCTACACCTTC

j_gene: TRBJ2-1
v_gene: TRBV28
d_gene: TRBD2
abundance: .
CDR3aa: CASSLPSGGVDEQFF
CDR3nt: TGTGCCAGCAGTTTGCCCAGCGGGGGGGTGGATGAGCAGTTCTTC

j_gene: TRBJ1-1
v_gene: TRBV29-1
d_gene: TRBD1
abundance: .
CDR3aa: CSVEEPSTGGRGNTEAFF
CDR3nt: TGCAGCGTTGAAGAACCCTCTACAGGGGGGCGAGGTAACACTGAAGCTTTCTTT

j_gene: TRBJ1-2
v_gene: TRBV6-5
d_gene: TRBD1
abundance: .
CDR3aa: CASSSIGTGSTHGYTF
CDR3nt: TGTGCCAGCAGTTCGATCGGGACAGGGTCTACCCATGGCTACACCTTC

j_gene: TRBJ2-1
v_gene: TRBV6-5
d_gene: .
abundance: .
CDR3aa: CASRRVWWNEQFF
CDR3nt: TGTGCCAGCAGGAGGGTCTGGTGGAATGAGCAGTTCTTC

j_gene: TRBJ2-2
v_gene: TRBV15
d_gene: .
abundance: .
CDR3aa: CATSRVKTANTGELFF
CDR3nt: TGTGCCACCAGCAGGGTCAAGACAGCGAACACCGGGGAGCTGTTTTTT

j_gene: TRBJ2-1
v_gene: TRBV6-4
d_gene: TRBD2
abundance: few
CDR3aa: CASSDSLAGGHEQFF
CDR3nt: TGTGCCAGCAGTGACTCACTAGCGGGGGGGCATGAGCAGTTCTTC

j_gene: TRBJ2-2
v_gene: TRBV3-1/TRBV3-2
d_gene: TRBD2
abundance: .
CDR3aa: CASSQTGLAQTGELFF
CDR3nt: TGTGCCAGCAGCCAAACCGGACTAGCGCAAACCGGGGAGCTGTTTTTT

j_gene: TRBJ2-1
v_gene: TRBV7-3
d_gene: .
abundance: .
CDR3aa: CASRSLEGSSYNEQFF
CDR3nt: TGTGCCAGCAGGTCATTGGAGGGAAGCTCCTACAATGAGCAGTTCTTC

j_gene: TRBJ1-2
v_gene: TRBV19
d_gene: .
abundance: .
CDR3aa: CASRGFIKGIPDGYTF
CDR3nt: TGTGCCAGTAGGGGCTTTATTAAAGGTATCCCTGATGGCTACACCTTC

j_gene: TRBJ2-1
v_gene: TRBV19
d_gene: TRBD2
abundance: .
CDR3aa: CASGTSGGAYNEQFF
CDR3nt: TGTGCCAGTGGGACTAGCGGGGGGGCCTACAATGAGCAGTTCTTC

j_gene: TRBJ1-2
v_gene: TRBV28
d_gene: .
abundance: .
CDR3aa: CASRGPGGSYGYTF
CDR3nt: TGTGCCAGCAGGGGACCGGGGGGGAGCTATGGCTACACCTTC

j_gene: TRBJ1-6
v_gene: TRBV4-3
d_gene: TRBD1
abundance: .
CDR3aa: CASSQDGTGNNSPLHF
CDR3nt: TGCGCCAGCAGCCAAGATGGGACAGGAAATAATTCACCCCTCCACTTT

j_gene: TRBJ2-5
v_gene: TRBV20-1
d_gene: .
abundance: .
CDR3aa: CSASKRQFNPLQETQYF
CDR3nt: TGCAGTGCTAGTAAGCGTCAGTTCAATCCACTCCAAGAGACCCAGTACTTC

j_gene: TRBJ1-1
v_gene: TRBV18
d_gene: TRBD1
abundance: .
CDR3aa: CASSPPSGGVYTEAFF
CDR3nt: TGTGCCAGCTCACCACCGTCAGGGGGTGTGTACACTGAAGCTTTCTTT

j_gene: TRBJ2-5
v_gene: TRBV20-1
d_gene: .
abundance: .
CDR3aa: CSASRAGLETQYF
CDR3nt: TGCAGTGCTAGTAGAGCCGGCTTGGAGACCCAGTACTTC

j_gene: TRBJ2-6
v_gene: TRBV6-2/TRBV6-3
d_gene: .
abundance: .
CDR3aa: CASSYPPLVNSGANVLTF
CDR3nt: TGTGCCAGCAGTTACCCGCCGTTAGTAAACTCTGGGGCCAACGTCCTGACTTTC

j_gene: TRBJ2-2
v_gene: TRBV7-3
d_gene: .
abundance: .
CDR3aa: CASRRENTGELFF
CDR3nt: TGTGCCAGCAGACGTGAGAACACCGGGGAGCTGTTTTTT

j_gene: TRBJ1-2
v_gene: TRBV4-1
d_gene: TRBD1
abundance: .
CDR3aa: CASSQGPGQGYGYTF
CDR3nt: TGCGCCAGCAGCCAAGGACCGGGACAGGGCTATGGCTACACCTTC

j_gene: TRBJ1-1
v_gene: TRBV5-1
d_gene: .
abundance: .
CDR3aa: CASSGATEAFF
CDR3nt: TGCGCCAGCAGCGGCGCCACTGAAGCTTTCTTT

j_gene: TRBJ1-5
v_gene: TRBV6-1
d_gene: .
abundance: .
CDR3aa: CASSEGVGGNQPQHF
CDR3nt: TGTGCCAGCAGTGAAGGGGTGGGTGGCAATCAGCCCCAGCATTTT

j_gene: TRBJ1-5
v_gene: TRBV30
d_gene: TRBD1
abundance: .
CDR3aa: CAWSAGQEGQPQHF
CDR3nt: TGTGCCTGGAGTGCCGGACAGGAAGGTCAGCCCCAGCATTTT

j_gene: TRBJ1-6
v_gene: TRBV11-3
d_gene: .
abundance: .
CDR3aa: CASSLNVQGNSPLHF
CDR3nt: TGTGCCAGCAGCCTAAATGTACAGGGAAATTCACCCCTCCACTTT

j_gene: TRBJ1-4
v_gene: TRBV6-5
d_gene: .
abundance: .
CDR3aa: CASISLQGTHEKLFF
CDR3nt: TGTGCCAGCATCTCGCTGCAGGGTACCCATGAAAAACTGTTTTTT

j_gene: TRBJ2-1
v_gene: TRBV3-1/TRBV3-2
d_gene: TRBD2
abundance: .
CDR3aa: CASTRGGTYNEQFF
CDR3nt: TGTGCCAGCACCCGGGGGGGGACCTACAATGAGCAGTTCTTC